Listed here are 27 T cell receptor beta chains from one sample, sequenced in a study of T cell responses to AZD1222 COVID-19 vaccine. TCRdb's copy holds only in-frame clones and misses some; the assay was immunoSEQ multiplex PCR. The sample has roughly 150,000 clones, about nine tenths seen once. Sample: peripheral blood, taken on day 0 of AZD1222 vaccination. These receptors all stem from an adult in good health.

The J gene is TRBJ1-2, the V gene TRBV4-3; D gene unclear. Trimming stripped 0 bases from V and 0 bases from J, with 17 bases between. The CDR3 covers 18 residues. CDR1 and CDR2 (germline): LGHNA, YSLEER. The DNA of the CDR3 is TGCGCCAGCAGCCAAGATTGGCCAGGACCCCCCACTAACTATGGCTACACCTTC. Amino acids: CASSQDWPGPPTNYGYTF.

The V call is TRBV5-8, the J call TRBJ2-6, with 7 nucleotides matching TRBD1. This CDR3 is built from 16 residues. Trimming at V came to 4 bases and at J to 2 bases, leaving 6 bases not matched to a gene. Germline CDR1 is SGHTS and CDR2 is YDEGEE. CDR3 coding DNA: TGTGCCAGCAGCCCGGTAGGGGGCCCTGGGGCCAACGTCCTGACTTTC. Protein: CASSPVGGPGANVLTF.

The chain combines TRBV5-4 with TRBJ2-3, with a tentative D call TRBD2 (6 bases). The germline gives CDR1 SGHNT, CDR2 YYREEE (reference sequence). The CDR3 has 14 residues. Trimming cost V 0 bases and J 4 bases, with 9 bases left between them. The CDR3 region is CASSLAGDADTQYF. CDR3 in DNA: TGTGCCAGCAGCTTGGCGGGGGATGCAGATACGCAGTATTTT.

The chain recombines TRBV6-6 with TRBJ2-7; D remains ambiguous. Germline assignment: CDR1 MNHNY and CDR2 SVGAGI (reference sequence). This CDR3 is built from 15 residues. Trimming took off 0 bases at V and 2 bases at J, with 11 bases between the two ends. The CDR3 reads CASSYSISSAYEQYF. The CDR3 bases are TGTGCCAGCAGTTACTCGATTTCTTCTGCCTACGAGCAGTACTTC.

In DNA, the CDR3 is TGTGCCTGGAGGACAGTCCTAAGCTCTGGGGCCAACGTCCTGACTTTC. Its protein product is CAWRTVLSSGANVLTF. This sequence joins TRBV30 and TRBJ2-6; the D gene is possibly TRBD1 (5 bases). The CDR3 extends over 16 amino acids. CDR1 GTSNPN and CDR2 SVGIG come from the germline V gene (reference sequence). V dropped 3 bases and J dropped 0 bases, with 12 bases sitting between them.

The gene calls are TRBV6-1 and TRBJ1-1; D gene ambiguous. V was shortened by 3 bases and J by 8 bases, with 13 bases between the two germline ends. From germline, CDR1 is MNHNS and CDR2 SASEGT. The CDR3 totals 13 residues. The CDR3 DNA is TGTGCCAGCAGTGATCCCCCCCCGTGGGAAGCTTTCTTT. Protein: CASSDPPPWEAFF.

The J gene is TRBJ2-7, the V gene TRBV25-1; D perhaps matches TRBD1 (6 bases). The V gene's germline CDR1 is MGHDK and CDR2 SYGVNS. Trimming shortened V by 2 bases and J by 0 bases, and 17 bases separated the two germline ends. CDR3 length: 17 residues. The CDR3 here is CASSEDYREIPSYEQYF. The DNA for the CDR3 is TGTGCCAGCAGTGAAGATTACAGGGAAATACCCTCCTACGAGCAGTACTTC.

This clone has only one observation. The chain links TRBV15 to TRBJ1-1; D unresolved. Deletions cut 0 bases from V and 2 bases from J, with 13 bases between. Per the germline V gene, CDR1 is LNHNV and CDR2 is YYDKDF (reference sequence). The CDR3 loop spans 16 amino acids. The CDR3 sequence is CATSRDRLTSNTEAFF. The CDR3 nucleotides are TGTGCCACCAGCAGAGATCGTCTCACATCTAACACTGAAGCTTTCTTT. The full variable domain, rest sourced from reference TRBV15 and TRBJ1-1, is DAMVIQNPRYQVTQFGKPVTLSCSQTLNHNVMYWYQQKSSQAPKLLFHYYDKDFNNEADTPDNFQSRRPNTSFCFLDIRSPGLGDTAMYLCATSRDRLTSNTEAFFGQGTRLTVV.

V is TRBV29-1 and J is TRBJ2-3, with D unresolved. Germline CDR1 SQVTM, CDR2 ANQGSEA. Trimming pared 4 bases from V and 0 bases from J, leaving 5 bases between. The length of the CDR3 is 12 residues. The CDR3 bases are TGCAGCGTTGTGGCTAGCACAGATACGCAGTATTTT. Translated, it gives CSVVASTDTQYF.

This chain links TRBV2 with TRBJ2-2; 7 bases are shared with TRBD2. The germline CDR1 and CDR2 sequences are SNHLY and FYNNEI. Trimming cost V 8 bases and J 1 base; bases outside gene matches: 7. The CDR3 has 15 residues. The CDR3 reads CASLVGGRNTGELFF. CDR3 bases: TGTGCCAGCCTCGTGGGCGGGAGGAACACCGGGGAGCTGTTTTTT.

The J gene is TRBJ2-1, the V gene TRBV28; tentative D call: TRBD2 (5 bases). CDR3 length equals 12 residues. CDR1 and CDR2 from the germline V gene are MDHEN and SYDVKM. V lost 10 bases, J lost 4 bases, and 11 bases lay in between. In DNA form, the CDR3 reads TGTGCCACTCTAGCTGGGTACAATGAGCAGTTCTTC. Protein sequence: CATLAGYNEQFF.

The chain employs TRBV18 and TRBJ2-1; 9 bases map to TRBD2. Per germline, CDR1 KGHSH and CDR2 LQKENI. CDR3 size: 15 residues. J was trimmed by 4 bases and V by 2 bases; bases with no gene match: 3. CDR3 DNA: TGTGCCAGCTCACCAGATCTAGCGGGGTACAATGAGCAGTTCTTC. Protein: CASSPDLAGYNEQFF.

The rearrangement uses TRBV6-2 or TRBV6-3 and TRBJ2-7, with 8 nucleotides matching TRBD2. Germline V gene lookup returns CDR1 MNHEY and CDR2 SVGEGT. The CDR3 length is 15 residues. The V and J ends lost 2 bases and 4 bases, in that order; junction bases with no gene match: 7. CDR3 sequence (DNA): TGTGCCAGCAGTTACCGCGGGACTAGATTTTACGAGCAGTACTTC. Translating gives CASSYRGTRFYEQYF.

This clone has just one count. The gene calls are TRBV6-5 and TRBJ1-2, with D unclear. V lost 0 bases, J lost 8 bases, and 10 bases lay in between. CDR1 and CDR2 from the germline V gene are MNHEY and SVGAGI. This CDR3 has 13 residues. The CDR3 DNA is TGTGCCAGCAGTTACTCGAGGGTGAGCGGCTACACCTTC. Protein product: CASSYSRVSGYTF.

This rearrangement joins TRBV2 to TRBJ1-2; D possibly corresponds to TRBD1 (5 bases). This CDR3 contains 17 residues. CDR1 is SNHLY, CDR2 FYNNEI, per germline. Trimming took 2 bases from V and 4 from J, leaving 20 bases between them. The CDR3 DNA follows: TGTGCCAGCAGTGAACAGGCAGGGAGGTATATATTCTATGGCTACACCTTC. Its protein product is CASSEQAGRYIFYGYTF.

This chain connects TRBV5-1 to TRBJ2-5; possibly TRBD1 for D (5 bases). This CDR3 region has 13 residues. CDR1 is SGHRS, CDR2 YFSETQ, per germline. The V gene lost 2 bases and the J gene lost 5 bases, with 10 bases spanning the gap. The CDR3 region has the DNA TGCGCCAGCAGCTTCCAGGGATACGAGACCCAGTACTTC. The encoded protein is CASSFQGYETQYF. The whole variable domain, remainder taken from reference TRBV5-1 and TRBJ2-5, is KAGVTQTPRYLIKTRGQQVTLSCSPISGHRSVSWYQQTPGQGLQFLFEYFSETQRNKGNFPGRFSGRQFSNSRSEMNVSTLELGDSALYLCASSFQGYETQYFGPGTRLLVL.

The gene calls are TRBV19 and TRBJ1-5; the match to TRBD1 covers 7 bases. This CDR3 has 17 amino acids. Per germline, CDR1 LNHDA and CDR2 SQIVND (reference sequence). Trimming took 6 bases from V and 0 from J; bases not matched to a gene: 11. The CDR3 here is CASRNWTGRSSNQPQHF. CDR3 nucleotides: TGTGCCAGTAGAAACTGGACAGGCCGTTCTAGCAATCAGCCCCAGCATTTT.

The chain has TRBV7-6 and TRBJ2-5; 8 bases line up with TRBD2. V lost 5 bases to trimming and J lost 4 bases; unmatched junction nucleotides: 12. The CDR3 has 16 residues. The V gene's germline CDR1 is SGHVS and CDR2 FNYEAQ. The CDR3 loop reads CASSRIATGGLETQYF. CDR3 coding DNA: TGTGCCAGCAGCCGAATCGCGACGGGAGGGTTAGAGACCCAGTACTTC.

In its sample, this clone is medium-sized. J is TRBJ2-1 and V is TRBV7-9; TRBD1 aligns across 8 bases. The CDR3 covers 14 residues. After removal of 4 bases from V and 8 bases from J, the junction contained 7 bases not matched to a gene. Looked up from germline, CDR1 is SEHNR and CDR2 is FQNEAQ (reference sequence). The CDR3, as DNA: TGTGCCAGCAGCTGGACAGGGTATGACCATGAGCAGTTCTTC. This translates into CASSWTGYDHEQFF.

The chain carries TRBV6-5 and TRBJ1-5; 7 positions agree with TRBD1. Looked up from germline, CDR1 is MNHEY and CDR2 is SVGAGI. Losses at the gene ends were 1 base for V and 6 bases for J; bases not matched to a gene: 3. The CDR3 is 14 residues long. CDR3 nucleotide sequence: TGTGCCAGCAGTTACTTGACAGGGAGTCAGCCCCAGCATTTT. Amino acids: CASSYLTGSQPQHF.

Concerning this clone itself: Other nucleotide sequences from this sample produce the same CDR3. The CDR3 here is CASSLGGNTEAFF. The CDR3 DNA is TGTGCCAGCAGTTTAGGGGGGAACACTGAAGCTTTCTTT. V usage is TRBV12-3 or TRBV12-4 and J usage is TRBJ1-1; the D is unclear. The CDR3 spans 13 residues. The V gene lost 1 base and the J gene lost 1 base, with 4 bases spanning the gap.

The gene calls are TRBV2 and TRBJ2-7; maybe TRBD1 (6 bases). Trimming took 5 bases from V and 2 from J, leaving 10 bases between them. This CDR3 is 13 amino acids long. Looked up from germline, CDR1 is SNHLY and CDR2 is FYNNEI. Here the CDR3 DNA reads TGTGCCAGCAGTCAAGACAGGCCCTACGAGCAGTACTTC. Encoded protein: CASSQDRPYEQYF.

This chain uses TRBV27 with TRBJ1-2; D gene ambiguous. V was pared by 4 bases and J by 8 bases, with 17 bases between. From germline, CDR1 is MNHEY and CDR2 SMNVEV (reference sequence). CDR3 size: 14 residues. DNA for the CDR3: TGTGCCAGCAGTTATGCGTCAGCCCCCGGAGGCTACACCTTC. Its protein product is CASSYASAPGGYTF.

This clone was seen a few times. V usage is TRBV28 and J usage is TRBJ2-2, with 9 bases aligning to TRBD2. The CDR3 totals 23 residues. Germline-derived CDR1 and CDR2 are MDHEN and SYDVKM. Trimming removed 2 bases from V and 1 base from J; junction bases left unmatched: 23. The DNA of the CDR3 is TGTGCCAGCAGTTTAAAATTAAGACGGACTAGCGAGGTCGGGAGGAGGAACACCGGGGAGCTGTTTTTT. Translating it yields CASSLKLRRTSEVGRRNTGELFF.

The chain carries TRBV12-3 or TRBV12-4 and TRBJ1-3, with unresolved D. Trimming stripped 8 bases from V and 4 bases from J, with 12 bases between. The CDR3 spans 13 residues. CDR3 protein: CASGDQNGNTIYF. The CDR3 bases are TGTGCCAGCGGTGACCAAAACGGAAACACCATATATTTT.

The CDR3 spells CASRDVKGQNTGELFF. CDR3 in DNA: TGTGCCAGCAGGGACGTTAAGGGACAGAACACCGGGGAGCTGTTTTTT. The chain employs TRBV25-1 and TRBJ2-2; a possible D gene is TRBD1 (6 bases). The V gene's germline CDR1 is MGHDK and CDR2 SYGVNS. Trimming took 6 bases from V and 1 from J, leaving 15 bases between them. The CDR3 contains 16 residues. Combining the CDR3 with reference TRBV25-1 and TRBJ2-2 gives the whole variable domain EADIYQTPRYLVIGTGKKITLECSQTMGHDKMYWYQQDPGMELHLIHYSYGVNSTEKGDLSSESTVSRIRTEHFPLTLESARPSHTSQYLCASRDVKGQNTGELFFGEGSRLTVL.

This chain uses TRBV28 with TRBJ1-4; maybe TRBD1 (6 bases). The CDR3 has 17 residues. V dropped 6 bases and J dropped 0 bases, with 17 bases sitting between them. The V gene's germline CDR1 is MDHEN and CDR2 SYDVKM. The CDR3 loop reads CASSYLRGGTTNEKLFF. CDR3 DNA: TGTGCCAGCAGCTATTTACGAGGGGGGACAACTAATGAAAAACTGTTTTTT.